This T cell receptor beta chain was captured by sequencing in a study of shared clonotypes between healthy human individuals. Adult donors, all healthy and HIV-negative, had no recent acute infections or vaccinations. The germline V gene has CDR1 KGHSH and CDR2 LQKENI. This CDR3 has 15 amino acids. The germline V and J ends were trimmed by 3 bases and 2 bases, with 12 bases remaining between them. Study-level findings and limits: Roughly 5% of naive CD4 clonotypes were common to a handful of donors. Tissue TCR repertoires likely differ from these blood-only repertoires.

With respect to this clone: What it binds is unknown.

Authors' processing steps: ImmunoSEQ sequences covered only the junction and lacked quality scores; filtering therefore differed. Profiled with immunoSEQ multiplex PCR; TCRdb holds only in-frame clones, not every one. That table furnishes V, J and clone size, whereas the DNA furnished D and trimming. This sample has about 2 million clones; 85% to 95% occur once, and the top ten carry 0.13%. Sequencing was done on a sample of naive CD4+ T cells sorted from blood. Subset denoted: CD45RA+ positively selected. The chain is built from TRBV18 and TRBJ2-3; the D is unclear. The TCR was taken from a man between 18 and 29 years old in good health. CDR3 DNA: TGTGCCAGCTCACCCCTCGTTGGCGACACAGATACGCAGTATTTT. Protein: CASSPLVGDTDTQYF.